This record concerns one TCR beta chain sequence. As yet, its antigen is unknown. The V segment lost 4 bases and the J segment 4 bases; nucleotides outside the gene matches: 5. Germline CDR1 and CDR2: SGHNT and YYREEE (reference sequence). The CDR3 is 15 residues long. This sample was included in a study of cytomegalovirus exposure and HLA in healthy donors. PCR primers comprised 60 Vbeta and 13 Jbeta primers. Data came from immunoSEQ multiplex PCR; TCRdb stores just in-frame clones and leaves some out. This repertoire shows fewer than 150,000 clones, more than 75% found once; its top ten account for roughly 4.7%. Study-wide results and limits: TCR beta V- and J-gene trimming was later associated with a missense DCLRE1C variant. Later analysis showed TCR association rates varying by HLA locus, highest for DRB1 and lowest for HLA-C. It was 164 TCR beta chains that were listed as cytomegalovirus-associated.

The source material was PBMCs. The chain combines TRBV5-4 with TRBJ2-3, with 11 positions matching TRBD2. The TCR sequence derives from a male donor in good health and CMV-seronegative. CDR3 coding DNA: TGTGCCAGCAGCCTTAGCGGGGGGGGGTCAGATACGCAGTATTTT. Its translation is CASSLSGGGSDTQYF.